These 20 T cell receptor beta chains were all obtained from the same sample, sequenced in a study of regulatory T cells in long-lasting Graves disease. This sample's time point: newly diagnosed GD, antithyroid drugs for less than 3 months. Researchers made the TCR library from RNA that was extracted from PBMCs. In building TCR beta libraries, iRepertoire HTBI primers were used together with Arm-PCR of CDR3 regions. One entry per CDR3 protein, called by TCRdb with MiXCR from the multiplex PCR reads. The profile covers 360,000 or so distinct CDR3 sequences, with approximately 16% appearing a single time and about 27% taken by the ten largest. These sequences were also reported in another study, on T cells in Graves' hyperthyroidism and ophthalmopathy.

The material sequenced was peripheral blood mononuclear cells (PBMCs), taken at new diagnosis, from a patient treated with antithyroid drugs. These receptors all come from a man between 35 and 55 years old with Graves disease.

The chain couples TRBV3-1 to TRBJ2-2; D ambiguous. The CDR3 loop spans 15 amino acids. Trimming pared 6 bases from V and 0 bases from J, leaving 11 bases between. Germline assignment: CDR1 LGHDT and CDR2 YNNKEL (reference sequence). The CDR3 sequence: CASSKQTSNTGELFF. DNA of the CDR3: TGTGCCAGCAGTAAACAGACTTCGAACACCGGGGAGCTGTTTTTT.

Concerning this clonotype: Being one base from a much bigger clone, this may be a read error. The chain is built from TRBV20-1 and TRBJ2-2; 7 bases are a match to TRBD2. CDR1 DFQATT and CDR2 SNEGSKA come from the germline V gene (reference sequence). This CDR3 comprises 14 residues. V trimming: 7 bases; J trimming: 1 base; junction bases outside the gene matches: 6. CDR3 coding DNA: TGCAGTGTCCCCCCTAGCGGGAACACCGGGGAGCTGTTTTTT. As protein: CSVPPSGNTGELFF.

On this clonotype itself: This sequence may be a read error, since a much larger clone differs from it by one base. The chain combines TRBV28 with TRBJ2-7; the match to TRBD1 covers 11 bases. In germline, CDR1 is MDHEN, CDR2 SYDVKM. The V and J ends lost 2 bases and 7 bases, in that order; junction bases with no gene match: 7. CDR3 size: 15 residues. CDR3 nucleotides: TGTGCCAGCAGTTTACTGGACAGGGGGCCGAGAGAGCAGTACTTC. Protein: CASSLLDRGPREQYF.

This clonotype came up many times. The V and J genes are TRBV6-2 or TRBV6-3 and TRBJ2-2; no reliable D call. This CDR3 spans 13 amino acids. The V gene's germline CDR1 is MNHEY and CDR2 SVGEGT. The ends were cut back, 5 bases at V and 7 bases at J, with 11 bases in the middle. The CDR3 region has the DNA TGTGCCAGCAGTCTCGTATTCGGCGGGGAGCTGTTTTTT. Its protein product is CASSLVFGGELFF.

This clonotype occurred many times. V usage is TRBV7-2 and J usage is TRBJ2-3; TRBD2 matches at 10 bases. Germline V lookup: CDR1 SGHTA, CDR2 FQGNSA. The CDR3 runs 18 residues. With 2 bases clipped from V and 8 bases from J, the junction kept 16 bases outside the gene matches. The CDR3 coding sequence is TGTGCCAGCAGCTTAAGGGGTTGGGCTAGCGGGGGCGTGGGTACGCAGTATTTT. Encoded protein: CASSLRGWASGGVGTQYF.

In its sample, this clonotype was seen many times. V is TRBV29-1 and J is TRBJ1-4; D is ambiguous. The V end was cut by 4 bases, the J end by 4 bases, with 4 bases between. Looked up from germline, CDR1 is SQVTM and CDR2 is ANQGSEA. The CDR3 is 11 amino acids. The CDR3 loop reads CSVVVNEKLFF. Here the CDR3 DNA reads TGCAGCGTTGTCGTTAATGAAAAACTGTTTTTT.

This clonotype was observed at least ten times. The CDR3 DNA reads TGTGCCAGCAGTTCGCCGGGACTCGGGCTTCATACGCAGTATTTT. Protein: CASSSPGLGLHTQYF. The chain uses TRBV28 and TRBJ2-3; tentative D call: TRBD2 (6 bases). The CDR3 has 15 residues. CDR1 is MDHEN and CDR2 is SYDVKM in the germline V gene. V lost 4 bases to trimming and J lost 7 bases, with 18 bases between them. Complete variable domain (other parts from reference TRBV28 and TRBJ2-3): DVKVTQSSRYLVKRTGEKVFLECVQDMDHENMFWYRQDPGLGLRLIYFSYDVKMKEKGDIPEGYSVSREKKERFSLILESASTNQTSMYLCASSSPGLGLHTQYFGPGTRLTVL.

This clonotype was recorded at least ten times. The V and J genes are TRBV6-2 or TRBV6-3 and TRBJ1-2, with 8 bases matching TRBD1. The ends lost 10 bases at V and 8 bases at J; junction bases unmatched: 9. Germline V lookup: CDR1 MNHEY, CDR2 SVGEGT. This CDR3 is 12 amino acids long. The CDR3 spells CATLRQGSGYTF. The CDR3 DNA follows: TGTGCCACTCTGCGACAGGGGAGCGGCTACACCTTC.

The chain recombines TRBV12-3 or TRBV12-4 with TRBJ1-1, with TRBD1 matching 8 bases. Trimming removed 1 base from V and 0 bases from J; junction bases left unmatched: 4. CDR3 size: 16 residues. CDR3 region: CASSLGQGAMNTEAFF. CDR3 in DNA: TGTGCCAGCAGTTTAGGCCAGGGGGCGATGAACACTGAAGCTTTCTTT.

Note on this clonotype: A read error is the likely source, as a far larger clone sits one nucleotide away. The chain is built from TRBV27 and TRBJ2-4; D uncertain. The germline V gene has CDR1 MNHEY and CDR2 SMNVEV (reference sequence). The CDR3 covers 16 residues. Between the trimmed V and J ends, which lost 3 bases and 1 base, there was a span of 13 bases. This CDR3 reads CASSFLFATAKNIQYF. DNA for the CDR3: TGTGCCAGCAGTTTCCTCTTCGCGACGGCCAAAAACATTCAGTACTTC.

The chain couples TRBV4-2 to TRBJ2-3, with 13 bases fitting TRBD2. CDR3 length: 16 residues. Germline-derived CDR1 and CDR2 are LGHNA and YNFKEQ. After removal of 3 bases from V and 4 bases from J, the junction contained 4 bases not matched to a gene. The CDR3 DNA is TGTGCCAGCAGCCATGAACTAGCGGGGGGGTCAGATACGCAGTATTTT. Encoded protein: CASSHELAGGSDTQYF.

This clonotype was found a few times. The CDR3 region has the DNA TGCAGTGCTATTTCGGGACTAGCGGGGCCCTACGAGCAGTACTTC. Amino acid sequence: CSAISGLAGPYEQYF. The chain couples TRBV20-1 to TRBJ2-7; 13 positions match TRBD2. Germline V CDR1 and CDR2: DFQATT, SNEGSKA (reference sequence). The CDR3 has 15 amino acids. V lost 4 bases and J lost 2; bases outside the gene matches: 5.

The table lists this clonotype with many counts. The chain is built from TRBV2 and TRBJ1-5; the D is unclear. The V end lost 1 base, the J end lost 9 bases, and 10 bases lay between the germline ends. The germline CDR1 and CDR2 sequences are SNHLY and FYNNEI. This CDR3 is built from 13 residues. CDR3 in DNA: TGTGCCAGCAGTGAAGAAGAAACCAGGCCCCAGCATTTT. It is translated as CASSEEETRPQHF. Looking up the rest from reference TRBV2 and TRBJ1-5 gives the full variable domain: EPEVTQTPSHQVTQMGQEVILRCVPISNHLYFYWYRQILGQKVEFLVSFYNNEISEKSEIFDDQFSVERPDGSNFTLKIRSTKLEDSAMYFCASSEEETRPQHFGDGTRLSIL.

This clonotype was picked up many times. This chain uses TRBV20-1 with TRBJ1-1, with D uncertain. V dropped 6 bases and J dropped 1 base, with 15 bases sitting between them. CDR3 length: 14 residues. In germline, CDR1 is DFQATT, CDR2 SNEGSKA (reference sequence). CDR3 nucleotides: TGCAGTGCCGGTACTAGGACGGCGAACACTGAAGCTTTCTTT. Translated: CSAGTRTANTEAFF.

The chain joins TRBV27 to TRBJ2-3; 10 bases map to TRBD2. In germline, CDR1 is MNHEY, CDR2 SMNVEV (reference sequence). CDR3 length equals 15 residues. Trimming took 4 bases from V and 4 from J; bases not matched to a gene: 5. The CDR3 sequence is CASSYSSGGADTQYF. The DNA for the CDR3 is TGTGCCAGCAGTTACTCGAGCGGGGGGGCAGATACGCAGTATTTT.

This clonotype was counted many times. V is TRBV11-2 and J is TRBJ1-4, with TRBD1 matching over 7 bases. This CDR3 is built from 13 residues. Unmatched junction bases numbered 2, after V lost 4 bases and J lost 6 bases. The germline V gene has CDR1 SGHAT and CDR2 FQNNGV. The CDR3 region is CASSSGQYEKLFF. For the CDR3, the DNA is TGTGCCAGCAGCTCGGGACAGTATGAAAAACTGTTTTTT. The variable domain in full, completed from reference TRBV11-2 and TRBJ1-4, reads EAGVAQSPRYKIIEKRQSVAFWCNPISGHATLYWYQQILGQGPKLLIQFQNNGVVDDSQLPKDRFSAERLKGVDSTLKIQPAKLEDSAVYLCASSSGQYEKLFFGSGTQLSVL.

Many counts were recorded for this clonotype. The chain carries TRBV18 and TRBJ2-5; no reliable D call. Germline V gene sequence: CDR1 KGHSH, CDR2 LQKENI. The CDR3 extends over 13 amino acids. Deletions cut 6 bases from V and 2 bases from J, with 10 bases between. CDR3 protein: CASSLNWQETQYF. The CDR3 DNA is TGTGCCAGCTCTCTTAACTGGCAAGAGACCCAGTACTTC.

The chain combines TRBV5-1 with TRBJ2-2, with D unresolved. Germline-derived CDR1 and CDR2 are SGHRS and YFSETQ. CDR3 size: 15 residues. Trimming removed 4 bases at V and 1 base at J, with 11 bases between. The CDR3 region has the DNA TGCGCCAGCAGCCCGGTTCCAGGGAACACCGGGGAGCTGTTTTTT. Encoded protein: CASSPVPGNTGELFF.

This clonotype was recorded many times. This sequence joins TRBV3-1 and TRBJ2-2; TRBD1 is a possible D gene (5 bases). The CDR3 is made up of 15 amino acids. Germline V gene sequence: CDR1 LGHDT, CDR2 YNNKEL (reference sequence). Trimming took 3 bases from V and 7 from J, leaving 15 bases between them. Here the CDR3 reads CASSQVWQGVGELFF. CDR3 bases: TGTGCCAGCAGCCAGGTCTGGCAGGGCGTCGGGGAGCTGTTTTTT.

In this sample, this clonotype turned up a few times. The V call is TRBV20-1, the J call TRBJ1-2; D is perhaps TRBD1 (5 bases). This CDR3 contains 14 residues. V lost 6 bases and J lost 3, with 17 bases in between. From germline, CDR1 is DFQATT and CDR2 SNEGSKA (reference sequence). DNA for the CDR3: TGCAGTGCCGTTCAATTGGCGGGGGACTATGGCTACACCTTC. Its translation is CSAVQLAGDYGYTF.